The TCR beta chain described here comes from a study of T-cell memory formation after mild COVID-19. Amplification by 5'RACE using constant-segment primers produced TCR alpha and TCR beta cDNA libraries that carried sample barcodes and UMIs. One entry per CDR3 protein, called by TCRdb with MiXCR from the 5' RACE reads. This sample has 430,000 or so distinct CDR3 sequences, with roughly 25% found just once. The CDR3 loop spans 11 amino acids. V dropped 6 bases and J dropped 10; count of bases not matched to a gene: 3. Germline-derived CDR1 and CDR2 are DFQATT and SNEGSKA (reference sequence). The chain joins TRBV20-1 to TRBJ2-1; 10 bases are a match to TRBD2. This TCR derives from an adult woman who had mild COVID-19 (a few samples of this study predate the infection). Cell type and time point are not known. The specimen was PBMCs or a T cell subset sorted from them (not recorded which). CDR3 in amino acids: CSAPLAGEQFF. In DNA, the CDR3 is TGCAGTGCCCCACTAGCGGGGGAGCAGTTCTTC.